The present T cell receptor (beta chain) was sequenced within a study of shared clonotypes between healthy human individuals. The data were produced by immunoSEQ multiplex PCR, yet TCRdb's version contains in-frame clones alone and is incomplete. Altogether around 2,000,000 clones are present, 85% to 95% being singletons, with the ten largest covering about 0.13%. Donation came from healthy HIV-negative adults that had no recent acute infections or vaccinations. It was into CD45RA+ naive and CD45RA-negative memory subsets that the CD4+ cells were split. A word on this clone: Its antigen is not known.

Findings and limits, study-wide: Depth was large, yet rarefaction showed that sorted-subset sequencing was incomplete.

This clonotype was obtained from a man younger than 35 in good health. The material sequenced was naive CD4+ T cells sorted from blood. Subset specified: CD45RA+ positively selected.

CDR3 protein: CAWGLLSSYNEQFF. The CDR3 DNA is TGTGCCTGGGGACTCCTAAGCTCCTACAATGAGCAGTTCTTC. The rearrangement links TRBV30 to TRBJ2-1, with D perhaps matching TRBD2 (5 bases). Germline V gene sequence: CDR1 GTSNPN, CDR2 SVGIG (reference sequence). V was trimmed by 5 bases and J by 0 bases, leaving 11 bases between them. This CDR3 region has 14 residues.